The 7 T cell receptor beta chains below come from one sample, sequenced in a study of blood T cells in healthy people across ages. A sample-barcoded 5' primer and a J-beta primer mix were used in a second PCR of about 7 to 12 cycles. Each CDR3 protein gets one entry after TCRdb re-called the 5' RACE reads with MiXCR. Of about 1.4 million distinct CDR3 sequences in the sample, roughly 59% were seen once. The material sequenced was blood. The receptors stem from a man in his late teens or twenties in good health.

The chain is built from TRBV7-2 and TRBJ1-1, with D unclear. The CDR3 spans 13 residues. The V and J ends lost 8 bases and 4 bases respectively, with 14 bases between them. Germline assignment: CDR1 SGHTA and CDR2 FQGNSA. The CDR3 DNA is TGTGCCAGCTGCCCCGGAGTGAGCACTGAAGCTTTCTTT. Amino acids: CASCPGVSTEAFF.

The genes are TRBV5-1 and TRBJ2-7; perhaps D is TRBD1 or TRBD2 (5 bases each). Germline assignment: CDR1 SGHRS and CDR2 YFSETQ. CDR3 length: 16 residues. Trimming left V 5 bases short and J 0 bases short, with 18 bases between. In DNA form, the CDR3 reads TGCGCCAGCAGTTTCACCGGGACCCCGAGCTCCTACGAGCAGTACTTC. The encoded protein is CASSFTGTPSSYEQYF.

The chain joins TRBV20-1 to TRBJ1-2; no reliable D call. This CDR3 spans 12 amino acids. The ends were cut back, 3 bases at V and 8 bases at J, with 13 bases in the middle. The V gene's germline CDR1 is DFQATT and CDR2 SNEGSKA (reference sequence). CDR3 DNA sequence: TGCAGTGCTAGCTCTCTGACTCCCGGCTACACCTTC. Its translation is CSASSLTPGYTF.

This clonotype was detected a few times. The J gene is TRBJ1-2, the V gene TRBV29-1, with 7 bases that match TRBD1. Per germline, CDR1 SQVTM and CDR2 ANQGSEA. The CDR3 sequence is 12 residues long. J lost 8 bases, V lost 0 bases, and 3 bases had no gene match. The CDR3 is CSVEDLGGGYTF. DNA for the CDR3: TGCAGCGTTGAAGATCTAGGGGGCGGCTACACCTTC.

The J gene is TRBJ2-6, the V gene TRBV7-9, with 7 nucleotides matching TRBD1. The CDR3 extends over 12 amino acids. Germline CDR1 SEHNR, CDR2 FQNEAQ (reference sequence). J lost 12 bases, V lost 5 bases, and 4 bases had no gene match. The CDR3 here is CASSLGQIVLTF. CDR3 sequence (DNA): TGTGCCAGCAGCCTGGGACAGATCGTCCTGACTTTC.

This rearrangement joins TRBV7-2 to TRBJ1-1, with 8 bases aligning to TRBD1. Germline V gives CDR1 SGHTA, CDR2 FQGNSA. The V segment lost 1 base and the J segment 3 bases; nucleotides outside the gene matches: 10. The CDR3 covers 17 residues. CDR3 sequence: CASSLGGDRYGDTEAFF. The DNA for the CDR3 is TGTGCCAGCAGCTTAGGGGGGGACAGGTACGGGGACACTGAAGCTTTCTTT.

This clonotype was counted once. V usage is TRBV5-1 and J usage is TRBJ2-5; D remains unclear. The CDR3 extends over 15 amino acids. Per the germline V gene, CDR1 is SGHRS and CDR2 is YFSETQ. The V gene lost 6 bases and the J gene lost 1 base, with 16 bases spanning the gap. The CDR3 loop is CASTYQSTFQETQYF. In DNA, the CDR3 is TGCGCCAGCACCTACCAGTCTACGTTCCAAGAGACCCAGTACTTC.